A single TCR beta chain is shown here with its context. Its antigen specificity is not known. Qualities for individual bases were not recorded, and no much larger clone is one base off. The sample comes from a study of cytomegalovirus exposure and HLA in healthy donors (dated 2017 in TCRdb). Some background on the complete study: The roughly 670 repertoires of the first cohort and the roughly 120 validation repertoires were produced on the same platform, according to a later analysis. The study was designed to test whether signatures of past pathogen exposure could be identified by cataloging public T cell receptors. The study combined high-throughput TCR immunosequencing, statistical association of individual TCRs with disease status, and machine learning to predict cytomegalovirus infection status. In addition to the first cohort of approximately 670 subjects, a separate validation cohort of some 120 different subjects was used. General conclusions and limits of the study: Across donors, most TCR sequences were observed very rarely, whereas some public TCRs were present in many individuals. In vitro tests confirmed that three of the cytomegalovirus-associated TCR beta chains recognize cytomegalovirus antigens. The authors suggested that the approach could potentially be generalized to other disease states and immunological phenotypes. A total of roughly 160 TCR beta chains were listed by the study as associated with cytomegalovirus. Cytomegalovirus status was reported to be diagnosed by the classifier with high specificity and sensitivity in both the original and validation cohorts. In a later analysis, TCRs clustered in the first cohort were found to also tend to co-occur in the roughly 120 validation repertoires, with around 94% of cluster scores above 0. A later analysis had no HLA typing for the validation cohort, so co-occurrence there was scored across all 120 or so repertoires.

The donors were included in the validation cohort of over a hundred subjects, a group kept apart from the roughly 700-subject first cohort. Including cysteine and phenylalanine, the CDR3 has 18 amino acids. The CDR3 DNA has 54 bases and is translated from base 1. V loses 3 bases at its end and J loses 1 base; junction bases beyond the gene matches: 13. For CDR1 and CDR2, the germline V gene lists SGHDT and YYEEEE. Libraries were prepared through the immunoSEQ multiplex PCR assay. For the original study's pipeline: A statistical classification framework was developed to diagnose cytomegalovirus status using the catalog of TCR beta chain sequences. TCRdb carries this immuneACCESS record with in-frame sequences only. Its versions omit some clonotypes, under half of them owing to an unresolved V gene in the studies checked, with the rest unexplained. The V and J calls and clone size are taken from that table; D and trimming were inferred from the DNA. Counted in this sample were a few hundred thousand clones; approximately 90% of them appeared once. The ten largest clones represent about 0.8% of the sample.

The material sequenced was PBMCs. The rearranged chain carries TRBV5-6 and TRBJ2-7, with 10 middle bases fitting TRBD1. This clonotype was obtained from a woman between 18 and 30 years old in good health and CMV-seronegative. This receptor has the CDR3 CASSWTGGNSVISYEQYF. The sequenced DNA: TGTGCCAGCAGCTGGACAGGGGGTAACTCCGTGATTTCCTACGAGCAGTACTTC.